This TCR beta chain was sequenced during a study of cytomegalovirus exposure and HLA in healthy donors. Study-wide results and limits: As a later analysis revealed, the rate of TCR association differed by HLA locus, with DRB1 most and HLA-C fewest. It was confirmed in vitro that a few of the CMV-associated chains were specific for CMV antigens.

Remarks on this clone: Its antigen is as yet unknown.

The germline V gene has CDR1 MNHNS and CDR2 SASEGT. This CDR3 contains 12 residues. The V gene lost 11 bases and the J gene lost 6 bases, with 17 bases spanning the gap. The study ran its PCR with 60 Vbeta and 13 Jbeta primers. Only in-frame clones appear in the TCRdb table, and some are missing; sequencing was by immunoSEQ multiplex PCR. The sample lists approximately 110,000 clones; roughly 66% were seen once. Sequencing was performed on PBMCs. The V gene is TRBV6-1, the J gene TRBJ2-7; no reliable D call. The sequence was obtained from a woman aged 25 to 39 in good health and CMV-seronegative. Here the CDR3 DNA reads TGTGCCGCTGCGAGATTGAATCTCGAGCAGTACTTC. Encoded protein: CAAARLNLEQYF.